This entry concerns a single TCR beta chain. V gave up 1 base and J gave up 1 base; unmatched junction bases: 7. CDR1 and CDR2 (germline): SGDLS, YYNGEE. The CDR3 consists of 18 residues. The data stem from a study of neoadjuvant anti-PD-1 for oral cavity cancer. TCRdb's table, derived via immunoSEQ multiplex PCR, lists solely in-frame clones and lacks some. The table shows some 15,000 clones, with approximately 71% occurring only once. Source: PBMCs, taken before nivolumab (anti-PD-1) treatment. This TCR derives from a person aged 40 to 85 with oral cavity squamous cell carcinoma. This rearrangement joins TRBV9 to TRBJ2-6; TRBD2 agrees at 8 bases. As DNA, the CDR3 is TGTGCCAGCAGCGTACGAAGCGGGAGTCAATCTGGGGCCAACGTCCTGACTTTC. As protein: CASSVRSGSQSGANVLTF.